Below are 29 T cell receptor beta chains sequenced from a single sample in a study of T cell responses to AZD1222 COVID-19 vaccine. Sequenced by immunoSEQ multiplex PCR; TCRdb stores in-frame clones only, minus some. The sample has 210,000 or so clones; 90% to 95% are singletons. Sequenced here: peripheral blood, sampled on day 0 of MenACWY control vaccination. These receptors originate from an adult in good health.

This chain connects TRBV5-5 to TRBJ1-2; no clear D gene. Germline loops: CDR1 SGHKS, CDR2 YYEKEE (reference sequence). V lost 2 bases and J 4 bases, leaving 9 bases between the germline ends. This CDR3 comprises 13 residues. DNA of the CDR3: TGTGCCAGCAGCTTAAACAGTTTCTATGGCTACACCTTC. Its translation: CASSLNSFYGYTF. The entire variable domain, with the rest obtained from reference TRBV5-5 and TRBJ1-2, is as follows: DAGVTQSPTHLIKTRGQQVTLRCSPISGHKSVSWYQQVLGQGPQFIFQYYEKEERGRGNFPDRFSARQFPNYSSELNVNALLLGDSALYLCASSLNSFYGYTFGSGTRLTVV.

The rearrangement links TRBV24-1 to TRBJ1-3; D remains unclear. Trimming shortened V by 8 bases and J by 2 bases, and 6 bases separated the two germline ends. The CDR3 is 12 residues long. Germline CDR1 is KGHDR and CDR2 is SFDVKD. The CDR3 sequence is CATILTGNTIYF. CDR3 DNA sequence: TGTGCCACCATTCTTACTGGAAACACCATATATTTT.

The CDR3 sequence is CASSLMGLALDTQYF. CDR3 sequence (DNA): TGTGCCAGCAGCTTAATGGGACTAGCCTTAGATACGCAGTATTTT. The chain is built from TRBV7-2 and TRBJ2-3; 9 nucleotides line up with TRBD2. The V gene end was trimmed by 2 bases and the J gene end by 5 bases; junction bases not matched to a gene: 5. CDR1 is SGHTA and CDR2 is FQGNSA in the germline V gene. The CDR3 is 15 amino acids.

The rearrangement links TRBV5-4 to TRBJ2-5, with 12 nucleotides matching TRBD1. With 3 bases clipped from V and 4 bases from J, the junction kept 4 bases outside the gene matches. The CDR3 is 15 residues long. Germline lookup yields CDR1 SGHNT and CDR2 YYREEE (reference sequence). Here the CDR3 reads CASSYLGQGAETQYF. As DNA, the CDR3 is TGTGCCAGCAGCTACCTGGGACAGGGGGCAGAGACCCAGTACTTC.

The chain links TRBV21-1 to TRBJ1-1. TRBV21-1 constitutes a pseudogene. The CDR3 contains 13 residues. The DNA of the CDR3 is TGTGCCAGCAGCAAAGGGCCGGCGCCTGAAGCTTTCTTT. Translated, it gives CASSKGPAPEAFF.

This chain connects TRBV2 to TRBJ1-5; D perhaps matches TRBD1 (5 bases). Germline V gives CDR1 SNHLY, CDR2 FYNNEI. The CDR3 extends over 13 amino acids. V shed 3 bases and J shed 5 bases, with 8 bases lying between them. CDR3 nucleotide sequence: TGTGCCAGCAGTGAGGGACTCCATCAGCCCCAGCATTTT. It codes for CASSEGLHQPQHF. Using reference TRBV2 and TRBJ1-5 for the parts outside the CDR3, the full variable domain is EPEVTQTPSHQVTQMGQEVILRCVPISNHLYFYWYRQILGQKVEFLVSFYNNEISEKSEIFDDQFSVERPDGSNFTLKIRSTKLEDSAMYFCASSEGLHQPQHFGDGTRLSIL.

V is TRBV19 and J is TRBJ1-2, with a weak D call TRBD1 (5 bases). Trimming took 2 bases from V and 6 from J, leaving 22 bases between them. CDR1 and CDR2 from the germline V gene are LNHDA and SQIVND (reference sequence). The CDR3 totals 17 residues. The CDR3 DNA reads as TGTGCCAGTAGTATATCCATCGGGGACCCATTTGGCGATGGCTACACCTTC. It specifies CASSISIGDPFGDGYTF.

The chain has TRBV18 and TRBJ2-7; tentative D call: TRBD2 (7 bases). V lost 4 bases and J 1 base, leaving 20 bases between the germline ends. Per germline, CDR1 KGHSH and CDR2 LQKENI. There are 17 residues in the CDR3. CDR3 protein: CASSRKGGAHVSYEQYF. The CDR3 bases are TGTGCCAGCTCACGTAAGGGGGGGGCTCATGTTTCCTACGAGCAGTACTTC.

This rearrangement joins TRBV28 to TRBJ1-5, with 9 bases aligning to TRBD1. CDR3 length equals 16 residues. Germline V CDR1 and CDR2: MDHEN, SYDVKM. With 5 bases clipped from V and 0 bases from J, the junction kept 5 bases outside the gene matches. The CDR3 DNA is TGTGCCAGCAGTCCGGACAGGGGATATAGCAATCAGCCCCAGCATTTT. Translation: CASSPDRGYSNQPQHF. Full variable domain (remainder filled in from reference TRBV28 and TRBJ1-5): DVKVTQSSRYLVKRTGEKVFLECVQDMDHENMFWYRQDPGLGLRLIYFSYDVKMKEKGDIPEGYSVSREKKERFSLILESASTNQTSMYLCASSPDRGYSNQPQHFGDGTRLSIL.

This chain connects TRBV24-1 to TRBJ1-3; D not certain. The germline V gene has CDR1 KGHDR and CDR2 SFDVKD. The CDR3 is made up of 14 amino acids. V lost 2 bases and J 0 bases, leaving 4 bases between the germline ends. The CDR3 DNA reads as TGTGCCACCAGTGATTCGAGCTCTGGAAACACCATATATTTT. Its translation is CATSDSSSGNTIYF.

The rearrangement uses TRBV7-2 and TRBJ2-1; D gene uncertain. The CDR3 spans 16 residues. Germline V gives CDR1 SGHTA, CDR2 FQGNSA. Deletions cut 6 bases from V and 3 bases from J, with 18 bases between. The CDR3 region has the DNA TGTGCCAGCAGTCGAACAAAGGGTATAGGCTACAATGAGCAGTTCTTC. Its protein is CASSRTKGIGYNEQFF.

V gene TRBV7-8 combines with J gene TRBJ2-3; the match to TRBD2 covers 7 bases. Germline trimming cut 5 bases from V and 1 base from J; bases unmatched to any gene: 3. This CDR3 contains 14 residues. Germline V lookup: CDR1 SGHVS, CDR2 FQNEAQ. In nucleotides, the CDR3 is TGTGCCAGCAGCCTAAGCGGGGGCACAGATACGCAGTATTTT. Protein: CASSLSGGTDTQYF.

The chain links TRBV6-2 or TRBV6-3 to TRBJ1-6; D gene uncertain. CDR1 is MNHEY, CDR2 SVGEGT, per germline. Trimming removed 5 bases from V and 0 bases from J, with 8 bases in between. This CDR3 contains 15 residues. The CDR3 DNA sequence: TGTGCCAGCAGTGGACCAAGCTCCTATAATTCACCCCTCCACTTT. This codes for CASSGPSSYNSPLHF.

The chain couples TRBV3-1 (or the pseudogene TRBV3-2) to TRBJ1-3, with TRBD1 matching over 9 bases. The J segment lost 3 bases and the V segment lost 4 bases, leaving 1 base of the junction unmatched. This CDR3 is 14 amino acids long. Germline V lookup: CDR1 LGHDT, CDR2 YNNKEL (reference sequence). The CDR3 loop reads CASSRDRVGNTIYF. CDR3 in DNA: TGTGCCAGCAGCCGGGACAGGGTTGGAAACACCATATATTTT.

J is TRBJ1-2 and V is TRBV30, with unresolved D. CDR3 length equals 13 residues. The V and J ends lost 2 bases and 5 bases respectively, with 12 bases between them. Per the germline V gene, CDR1 is GTSNPN and CDR2 is SVGIG (reference sequence). The CDR3 sequence is CAWSWAGEYGYTF. The CDR3 DNA is TGTGCCTGGAGTTGGGCAGGTGAATATGGCTACACCTTC.

The chain combines TRBV27 with TRBJ2-1; 7 bases map to TRBD2. Germline V gene data show CDR1 as MNHEY and CDR2 as SMNVEV (reference sequence). Losses at the gene ends were 6 bases for V and 9 bases for J; bases not matched to a gene: 11. The CDR3 is 14 amino acids. The chain's CDR3 is CASSSRGVLTEQFF. The CDR3 region has the DNA TGTGCCAGCAGCTCCCGGGGGGTATTAACTGAGCAGTTCTTC.

The chain combines TRBV30 with TRBJ2-1; the match to TRBD2 covers 11 bases. The CDR3 is 14 amino acids. V dropped 3 bases and J dropped 8; count of bases not matched to a gene: 6. Looked up from germline, CDR1 is GTSNPN and CDR2 is SVGIG (reference sequence). Here the CDR3 reads CAWSRGLAVDEQFF. The CDR3 DNA sequence: TGTGCCTGGAGCCGGGGACTAGCGGTCGATGAGCAGTTCTTC. The full variable domain, rest sourced from reference TRBV30 and TRBJ2-1, is SQTIHQWPATLVQPVGSPLSLECTVEGTSNPNLYWYRQAAGRGLQLLFYSVGIGQISSEVPQNLSASRPQDRQFILSSKKLLLSDSGFYLCAWSRGLAVDEQFFGPGTRLTVL.

The chain has TRBV21-1 and TRBJ1-6; the table gives TRBD1 as D, unverified against the DNA. TRBV21-1 is assigned pseudogene status. The CDR3 length is 15 residues. The DNA for the CDR3 is TGTGCCAGCAGCAAAGTAGGGGGCGCGGATTCACCCCTCCACTTT. Protein: CASSKVGGADSPLHF.

V is TRBV5-8 and J is TRBJ2-1; D possibly corresponds to TRBD1 (5 bases). The CDR3 loop spans 17 amino acids. The V and J ends lost 4 bases and 0 bases respectively, with 17 bases between them. The germline V gene has CDR1 SGHTS and CDR2 YDEGEE. The CDR3 coding sequence is TGTGCCAGCAGCGATCCCGTTCAGGGATTCTCCTACAATGAGCAGTTCTTC. Its translation is CASSDPVQGFSYNEQFF.

The chain carries TRBV30 and TRBJ1-2, with D perhaps matching TRBD1 (5 bases). V lost 5 bases, J lost 14 bases, and 24 bases lay in between. CDR3 size: 13 residues. In germline, CDR1 is GTSNPN, CDR2 SVGIG (reference sequence). The CDR3 nucleotides read TGTGCCTGGTCAAAAACCGGGACCCCGGCTAGGACCTTC. It translates to CAWSKTGTPARTF.

The J gene is TRBJ1-2, the V gene TRBV3-1 (or the pseudogene TRBV3-2); D possibly corresponds to TRBD1 (6 bases). CDR3 length: 11 amino acids. V was clipped by 8 bases and J by 5 bases, with 9 bases between them. Per the germline V gene, CDR1 is LGHDT and CDR2 is YNNKEL (reference sequence). The CDR3 protein is CASGGGYGYTF. The CDR3 DNA reads as TGTGCCAGCGGAGGGGGGTATGGCTACACCTTC.

The rearrangement uses TRBV10-1 and TRBJ2-7, with D perhaps given as TRBD1 or TRBD2 (5 bases each). Trimming took off 2 bases at V and 3 bases at J, with 14 bases between the two ends. CDR1 and CDR2 (germline): WNHNN, SYGVQD (reference sequence). CDR3 length: 15 amino acids. The CDR3 reads CASSEGGRAIYEQYF. Written as DNA, the CDR3 is TGCGCCAGCAGTGAGGGGGGACGGGCTATCTACGAGCAGTACTTC.

V and J are TRBV3-1 (or the pseudogene TRBV3-2) and TRBJ1-5, with unresolved D. The CDR3 length is 13 residues. With 1 base removed from V and 3 bases from J, the gap between germline ends came to 4 bases. From germline, CDR1 is LGHDT and CDR2 YNNKEL (reference sequence). The CDR3 DNA is TGTGCCAGCAGCCAAGGGTACAATCAGCCCCAGCATTTT. Translating gives CASSQGYNQPQHF.

The gene calls are TRBV27 and TRBJ1-6; D ambiguous. The germline V gene has CDR1 MNHEY and CDR2 SMNVEV (reference sequence). CDR3 length: 16 amino acids. Trimming removed 1 base from V and 7 bases from J, with 14 bases in between. The CDR3 spells CASSLYSEGRNSPLHF. The DNA of the CDR3 is TGTGCCAGCAGTTTATATAGCGAGGGAAGGAATTCACCCCTCCACTTT.

V is TRBV5-6 and J is TRBJ2-3; 8 bases align to TRBD1. Trimming removed 4 bases from V and 0 bases from J; junction bases left unmatched: 7. Per the germline V gene, CDR1 is SGHDT and CDR2 is YYEEEE. The length of the CDR3 is 16 residues. CDR3 sequence (DNA): TGTGCCAGCAGCATTAAGACAGGGGAAAGCACAGATACGCAGTATTTT. Translation gives CASSIKTGESTDTQYF.

This chain uses TRBV11-1 with TRBJ1-2; TRBD1 matches at 7 bases. This CDR3 has 14 residues. V gave up 4 bases and J gave up 11 bases; unmatched junction bases: 13. Germline CDR1 and CDR2: SGHAT and FQDESV (reference sequence). CDR3 DNA: TGTGCCAGCAGCTCAAGACAGGGAATCCGGTGGTACACCTTC. As protein: CASSSRQGIRWYTF.

A few counts support this clone. The chain recombines TRBV19 with TRBJ1-5; TRBD1 agrees at 8 bases. J gave up 1 base and V 5 bases, and 7 bases lay outside the gene matches. The CDR3 is 16 residues long. In germline, CDR1 is LNHDA, CDR2 SQIVND (reference sequence). This CDR3 is CASSDDRGQSNQPQHF. CDR3 nucleotides: TGTGCCAGTAGTGACGACAGGGGACAGAGCAATCAGCCCCAGCATTTT.

The chain joins TRBV27 to TRBJ2-1; possible D gene TRBD2, 5 bases. Per the germline V gene, CDR1 is MNHEY and CDR2 is SMNVEV (reference sequence). Deletions cut 1 base from V and 0 bases from J, with 10 bases between. The CDR3 has 16 amino acids. Here the CDR3 DNA reads TGTGCCAGCAGTTTATGGCTGGGGAGCTCCTACAATGAGCAGTTCTTC. Protein: CASSLWLGSSYNEQFF.

This chain connects TRBV3-1 (or the pseudogene TRBV3-2) to TRBJ1-6; D is undetermined. The CDR3 consists of 13 residues. Germline lookup yields CDR1 LGHDT and CDR2 YNNKEL (reference sequence). The V end was cut by 1 base, the J end by 10 bases, with 8 bases between. The DNA of the CDR3 is TGTGCCAGCAGCCAAGTCACCGGGTCACCCCTCCACTTT. It is translated as CASSQVTGSPLHF.